A single sample is the source of the 3 T cell receptor beta chains below, sequenced in a study of T cell clonality in common variable immunodeficiency (dated by TCRdb to the mid-2010s). Receptor libraries were prepared by the immunoSEQ multiplex PCR assay. Here the immuneACCESS table is served through TCRdb, limited to in-frame sequences with V and J called. Missing clones are a known gap in these copies; in checked studies unresolved V genes cover under half, and the rest lacks a known reason. This sample includes tens of thousands of clones, and none of them was observed just once. About 10% of the sample goes to the ten largest clones. The sequencing input was peripheral blood mononuclear cells. The source of these receptors is a person aged 18-70 years in good health.

This clone has ten or more counts. The read falls 3 residues short of the CDR3 end, and the missing part is taken from the germline J gene. The chain has TRBV13 and TRBJ2-7; the D gene is possibly TRBD1 (6 bases). CDR3 length: 15 residues. The germline V and J ends were trimmed by 5 bases and 1 base, with 15 bases remaining between them. The germline V gene encodes CDR1 PRHDT and CDR2 FYEKMQ (reference sequence). The chain's CDR3 is CASSRLRDISYEQYF. CDR3 DNA (partial): TGTGCCAGCAGCCGCCTCCGGGACATATCCTACGAG.

This clone was counted at least ten times. The missing CDR3 end, 3 residues past where the read stops, is filled in from the germline J gene. V is TRBV29-1 and J is TRBJ1-2; weak D call: TRBD1 (5 bases). The germline CDR1 and CDR2 sequences are SQVTM and ANQGSEA. The length of the CDR3 is 14 residues. The part of the CDR3 DNA that was read is TGCAGCGTTGATGGGGTTCGGGCAGGGCTCGGC. Encoded protein: CSVDGVRAGLG. The whole CDR3 region reads CSVDGVRAGLGYTF.

Many counts were recorded for this clone. The read falls 3 residues short of the CDR3 end, and the missing part is taken from the germline J gene. The rearrangement uses TRBV20-1 and TRBJ1-1, with D unresolved. CDR3 length: 12 amino acids. Germline assignment: CDR1 DFQATT and CDR2 SNEGSKA (reference sequence). Trimming cost V 5 bases and J 1 base, with 8 bases left between them. The sequenced CDR3 bases are TGCAGTGCTGGTGAGCCGAACACTGAA. Encoded protein: CSAGEPNTE. The whole CDR3 sequence reads CSAGEPNTEAFF.